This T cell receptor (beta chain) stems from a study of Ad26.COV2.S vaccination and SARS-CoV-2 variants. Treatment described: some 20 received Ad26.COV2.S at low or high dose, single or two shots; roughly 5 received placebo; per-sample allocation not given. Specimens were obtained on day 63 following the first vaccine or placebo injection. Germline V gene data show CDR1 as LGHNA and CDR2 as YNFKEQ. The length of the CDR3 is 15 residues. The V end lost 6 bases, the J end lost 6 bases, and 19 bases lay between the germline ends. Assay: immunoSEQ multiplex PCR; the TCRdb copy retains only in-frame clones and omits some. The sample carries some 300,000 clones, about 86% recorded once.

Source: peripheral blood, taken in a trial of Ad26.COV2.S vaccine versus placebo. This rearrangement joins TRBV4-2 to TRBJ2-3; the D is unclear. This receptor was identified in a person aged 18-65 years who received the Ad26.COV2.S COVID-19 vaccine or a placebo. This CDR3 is CASSPRHEQGDTQYF. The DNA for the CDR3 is TGTGCCAGCAGTCCGCGTCATGAGCAAGGGGATACGCAGTATTTT.